Below, one T cell receptor (beta chain) is given with its context. Its antigen is unknown. This entry belongs to a study of T cell repertoires in cytomegalovirus infection. As for the study in general: The public TCR beta signatures pointed to both CMV infection and matching HLA type. The study, taken as a whole, reports: HLA-C-restricted CMV-specific TCR beta clonotypes prevailed in the ex vivo response.

TCRdb reprocessed the reads via MiXCR and lists one record per CDR3 protein. The sample has 750,000 to 950,000 distinct CDR3 sequences, 25% to 30% seen once. Germline values: CDR1 LNHDA, CDR2 SQIVND (reference sequence). CDR3 length equals 16 residues. V was shortened by 5 bases and J by 4 bases, with 20 bases between the two germline ends. This clonotype originated in a human donor in good health (CMV status not recorded). Some clones in this sample may be carry-over from other donors' samples. Sequencing used cultured CD8+ T cells from PBMCs, obtained from culture after CMV antigen stimulation. The chain joins TRBV19 to TRBJ1-2; maybe TRBD1 (6 bases). The CDR3 here is CASSLPPGGDIYGYTF. DNA for the CDR3: TGTGCCAGTAGTCTCCCCCCGGGAGGGGACATCTATGGCTACACCTTC.